These T cell receptor beta chains were read from a single sample in a study of persistence of HIV-infected CD4 T cells. Clones were read by immunoSEQ multiplex PCR, and TCRdb kept only the in-frame ones, dropping some. The data show over 60,000 clones, roughly 77% seen once. The antigens these receptors bind are not known. The source was CD4+ T cells sorted from PBMCs after 18-hour stimulation, collected from a patient who received antiretroviral therapy. These receptors originate from an adult man with HIV who was CMV-seropositive. Both conserved end residues are part of each CDR3. The D gene is left open where the match is weak. Clone size, where shown, is once, few, many, or a class for clones that have expanded.

size,V,D,J,CDR3,DNA
medium-sized,TRBV9,TRBD1,TRBJ2-2,CASSFKGQGNTGELFF,TGTGCCAGCAGCTTCAAGGGACAGGGGAACACCGGGGAGCTGTTTTTT
few,TRBV5-1,NA,TRBJ2-5,CASSFRETQETQYF,TGCGCCAGCAGCTTCAGAGAAACCCAAGAGACCCAGTACTTC
NA,TRBV14,TRBD1,TRBJ2-5,CASSQATGGATQYF,TGTGCCAGCAGCCAAGCTACAGGGGGCGCGACCCAGTACTTC
few,TRBV6-5,TRBD1,TRBJ1-4,CASSLLGQGDEKLFF,TGTGCCAGCAGTTTGCTGGGACAGGGAGACGAAAAACTGTTTTTT
NA,TRBV7-9,NA,TRBJ1-6,CASSSEGSYNSPLHF,TGTGCCAGCAGCTCCGAAGGCTCCTATAATTCACCCCTCCACTTT
once,TRBV28,NA,TRBJ2-4,CASSLWKEAAKNIQYF,TGTGCCAGCAGTTTGTGGAAAGAGGCAGCCAAAAACATTCAGTACTTC
NA,TRBV9,TRBD1,TRBJ1-2,CASGRTGGYGYTF,TGTGCCAGCGGCAGAACAGGGGGGTATGGCTACACCTTC
NA,TRBV6-5,TRBD1,TRBJ1-5,CASNSGQGYQPQHF,TGTGCCAGTAACTCGGGACAGGGTTACCAGCCCCAGCATTTT
NA,TRBV3-1/TRBV3-2,TRBD2,TRBJ2-1,CASSQEKGLAGGPYNEQFF,TGTGCCAGCAGCCAAGAAAAAGGCTTAGCGGGGGGTCCTTACAATGAGCAGTTCTTC
NA,TRBV5-5,NA,TRBJ2-2,CASSPGTHTGELFF,TGTGCCAGCAGCCCCGGGACACACACCGGGGAGCTGTTTTTT
few,TRBV28,NA,TRBJ2-1,CASSPRRGRISYNEQFF,TGTGCCAGCTCCCCCCGCCGGGGCCGAATCTCCTACAATGAGCAGTTCTTC
NA,TRBV5-1,NA,TRBJ1-6,CASSLSRGRANSPLHF,TGCGCCAGCAGCTTGTCGAGGGGCAGAGCCAATTCACCCCTCCACTTT
NA,TRBV27,NA,TRBJ2-3,CASSPWGDRTDTQYF,TGTGCCAGCAGTCCCTGGGGGGACCGCACAGATACGCAGTATTTT